This is a list of T cell receptor beta chains from one sample in a study of shared clonotypes between healthy human individuals. The repertoire was sequenced with immunoSEQ multiplex PCR; TCRdb's copy has only in-frame clones and lacks some. The repertoire includes about 490,000 clones, around 73% of them detected once, and around 12% sits in the top ten. Sequencing input: PBMCs. These TCRs come from a woman aged 40 to 50 in good health. Some clones in this sample may be carry-over from other donors' samples. CDR3s include the opening cysteine and the closing phenylalanine or tryptophan. A D gene is named only where the DNA matches it firmly. Clone size is shown for a subset of rows, as once, few, many or a class of expanded clone.

V	D	size	J	CDR3	DNA
TRBV5-1	TRBD1	NA	TRBJ2-7	CASSQTGPYEQYF	TGCGCCAGCAGCCAGACAGGGCCCTACGAGCAGTACTTC
TRBV29-1	TRBD1	NA	TRBJ1-5	CSVGTGEGNQPQHF	TGCAGCGTGGGGACAGGGGAGGGCAATCAGCCCCAGCATTTT
TRBV5-4	NA	NA	TRBJ2-2	CASSFLSGETGELFF	TGTGCCAGCAGCTTCCTTAGTGGGGAGACCGGGGAGCTGTTTTTT
TRBV18	TRBD2	few	TRBJ2-3	CASSPDGGRAQYF	TGTGCCAGCTCACCAGACGGCGGGAGGGCGCAGTATTTT
TRBV9	NA	NA	TRBJ1-2	CASSPGTGGPNYGYTF	TGTGCCAGCAGCCCTGGAACCGGGGGTCCGAACTATGGCTACACCTTC
TRBV11-2	TRBD2	NA	TRBJ2-3	CASTRLGLAGTSTDTQYF	TGTGCCAGCACCCGGCTCGGGCTAGCGGGTACTAGCACAGATACGCAGTATTTT
TRBV7-8	TRBD1	once	TRBJ1-6	CATSGTENSPLHF	TGTGCCACCTCCGGGACAGAGAATTCACCCCTCCACTTT
TRBV9	TRBD2	once	TRBJ2-5	CASSVGTSGSQETQYF	TGTGCCAGCAGCGTCGGAACTAGCGGGAGCCAAGAGACCCAGTACTTC
TRBV28	NA	NA	TRBJ2-2	CASSPPVGTGELFF	TGTGCCAGCAGCCCCCCCGTCGGGACCGGGGAGCTGTTTTTT
TRBV7-9	TRBD2	NA	TRBJ2-1	CASSTPVTSSTNEQFF	TGTGCCAGCAGCACCCCGGTGACTAGCTCGACCAATGAGCAGTTCTTC
TRBV4-2	TRBD2	NA	TRBJ2-1	CASSQTGLAVNEQFF	TGTGCCAGCAGCCAAACGGGACTAGCGGTGAATGAGCAGTTCTTC
TRBV29-1	TRBD1	NA	TRBJ1-1	CSVGQGSGAFF	TGCAGCGTTGGACAGGGATCGGGGGCTTTCTTT
TRBV18	TRBD1	NA	TRBJ1-1	CASSPLDRGTTEAFF	TGTGCCAGCTCACCCCTCGACAGGGGGACCACTGAAGCTTTCTTT
TRBV28	NA	few	TRBJ2-1	CASSLGFNEQFF	TGTGCCAGCAGTTTAGGATTCAATGAGCAGTTCTTC
TRBV18	NA	NA	TRBJ1-5	CASSGFRNQPQHF	TGTGCCAGCTCCGGGTTCCGCAATCAGCCCCAGCATTTT
TRBV6-5	TRBD2	NA	TRBJ2-7	CASSYQIAGGEQYF	TGTGCCAGCAGCTACCAAATAGCGGGAGGCGAGCAGTACTTC
TRBV29-1	TRBD1	once	TRBJ1-3	CSGGQGSGNTIYF	TGCAGCGGCGGACAGGGGTCTGGAAACACCATATATTTT
TRBV7-8	TRBD2	NA	TRBJ2-3	CASSPRLAGDTQYF	TGTGCCAGCAGCCCCCGACTAGCGGGAGATACGCAGTATTTT
TRBV29-1	NA	NA	TRBJ2-1	CSVPDGALYNEQFF	TGCAGCGTCCCTGACGGGGCACTCTACAATGAGCAGTTCTTC
TRBV7-9	TRBD2	NA	TRBJ2-1	CASSLMAGEYNEQFF	TGTGCCAGCAGCTTAATGGCGGGAGAATATAATGAGCAGTTCTTC
TRBV27	NA	NA	TRBJ2-7	CASSSRAAGHYEQYF	TGTGCCAGCAGTTCCAGGGCGGCGGGACACTACGAGCAGTACTTC
TRBV27	NA	NA	TRBJ1-1	CASSKQGLYTEAFF	TGTGCCAGCAGCAAACAGGGTCTGTACACTGAAGCTTTCTTT
TRBV14	TRBD2	NA	TRBJ2-3	CASSQVAGLRTDTQYF	TGTGCCAGCAGCCAAGTCGCGGGACTACGCACAGATACGCAGTATTTT
TRBV29-1	NA	NA	TRBJ2-2	CSVARDKNTGELFF	TGCAGCGTTGCCCGGGACAAGAACACCGGGGAGCTGTTTTTT
TRBV6-1	NA	NA	TRBJ2-7	CASSVEGRIAYEQYF	TGTGCCAGCAGTGTTGAGGGGCGAATCGCCTACGAGCAGTACTTC
TRBV19	NA	NA	TRBJ1-4	CASRNRDVNEKLFF	TGTGCCAGTAGGAACCGGGACGTCAATGAAAAACTGTTTTTT
TRBV27	TRBD1	NA	TRBJ2-6	CASSLRQGYGANVLTF	TGTGCCAGCAGTCTACGACAGGGCTACGGGGCCAACGTCCTGACTTTC
TRBV18	TRBD2	NA	TRBJ2-2	CASSPVTSGATGELFF	TGTGCCAGCTCACCAGTGACTAGCGGGGCCACCGGGGAGCTGTTTTTT
TRBV7-9	NA	NA	TRBJ2-7	CASEGLSYEQYF	TGTGCCAGCGAGGGCTTGTCCTACGAGCAGTACTTC
TRBV29-1	NA	NA	TRBJ2-5	CSAVSQGGETQYF	TGCAGCGCCGTCTCACAGGGCGGCGAGACCCAGTACTTC
TRBV6-5	NA	NA	TRBJ2-7	CASSRHRGGGYEQYF	TGTGCCAGCAGTAGGCACCGGGGAGGGGGCTACGAGCAGTACTTC
TRBV5-1	TRBD2	NA	TRBJ2-7	CASSSIAGYSYEQYF	TGCGCCAGCAGCTCCATAGCGGGATACTCCTACGAGCAGTACTTC
TRBV7-9	NA	NA	TRBJ1-5	CASSLVGGGNSNQPQHF	TGTGCCAGCAGCTTAGTGGGAGGAGGAAATAGCAATCAGCCCCAGCATTTT
TRBV5-1	TRBD2	NA	TRBJ2-1	CASSLRGGASGIGGRQFF	TGCGCCAGCAGCTTGAGGGGTGGTGCTAGCGGGATAGGGGGCCGGCAGTTCTTC
TRBV10-3	NA	once	TRBJ2-7	CAISLGPRYSYEQYF	TGTGCCATCAGTTTAGGACCGAGATACTCCTACGAGCAGTACTTC
TRBV10-2	TRBD1	many	TRBJ1-5	CASGSGTVYQPQHF	TGCGCCAGCGGTTCCGGGACAGTCTATCAGCCCCAGCATTTT
TRBV25-1	NA	NA	TRBJ2-7	CASSECLVCYEQYF	TGTGCCAGCAGTGAGTGTCTCGTTTGCTACGAGCAGTACTTC
TRBV7-8	TRBD1	NA	TRBJ2-5	CASSLVTGPLGVQYF	TGTGCCAGCAGCTTAGTGACAGGGCCCCTAGGAGTCCAGTACTTC
TRBV15	NA	few	TRBJ2-2	CATSRDGSETGELFF	TGTGCCACCAGCAGAGACGGCAGCGAGACCGGGGAGCTGTTTTTT
TRBV9	TRBD2	few	TRBJ2-5	CASSVGVAGGQETQYF	TGTGCCAGCAGCGTAGGCGTAGCGGGAGGCCAAGAGACCCAGTACTTC
TRBV28	TRBD1	NA	TRBJ1-2	CASIGQGANKDGYTF	TGTGCCAGCATAGGACAGGGTGCTAATAAGGATGGCTACACCTTC
TRBV11-2	TRBD2	NA	TRBJ2-5	CASSAPREATETQYF	TGTGCCAGCAGCGCTCCCCGGGAGGCCACAGAGACCCAGTACTTC
TRBV28	TRBD2	once	TRBJ2-1	CASSLPRLAGDSEQFF	TGTGCCAGCAGTTTACCCCGACTAGCGGGAGACTCTGAGCAGTTCTTC
TRBV7-9	TRBD1	few	TRBJ1-2	CASSSTGPAYGYTF	TGTGCCAGCAGCTCGACAGGGCCTGCCTATGGCTACACCTTC
TRBV21-1	NA	NA	TRBJ1-1	CASNRDYGVTNPEGPEAFF	TGTGCCAGCAACCGGGACTATGGCGTTACAAACCCGGAGGGTCCTGAAGCTTTCTTT
TRBV6-1	NA	NA	TRBJ1-4	CASSVHRASEKLFF	TGTGCCAGCAGTGTCCACAGGGCTAGTGAAAAACTGTTTTTT
TRBV9	TRBD2	NA	TRBJ2-1	CASSVDSLSSGRSNEQFF	TGTGCCAGCAGCGTAGATTCTCTGAGTAGCGGGAGGAGCAATGAGCAGTTCTTC
TRBV21-1	NA	few	TRBJ2-2	CASSNRDTGELFF	TGTGCCAGCAGCAACAGGGACACCGGGGAGCTGTTTTTT
TRBV5-1	TRBD2	NA	TRBJ2-2	CASSLSLLAGDHGELFF	TGCGCCAGCAGCTTGTCTCTCCTAGCGGGAGATCACGGGGAGCTGTTTTTT
TRBV7-9	TRBD2	once	TRBJ2-5	CASSYPTSGKETQYF	TGTGCCAGCAGCTATCCCACTAGCGGAAAAGAGACCCAGTACTTC